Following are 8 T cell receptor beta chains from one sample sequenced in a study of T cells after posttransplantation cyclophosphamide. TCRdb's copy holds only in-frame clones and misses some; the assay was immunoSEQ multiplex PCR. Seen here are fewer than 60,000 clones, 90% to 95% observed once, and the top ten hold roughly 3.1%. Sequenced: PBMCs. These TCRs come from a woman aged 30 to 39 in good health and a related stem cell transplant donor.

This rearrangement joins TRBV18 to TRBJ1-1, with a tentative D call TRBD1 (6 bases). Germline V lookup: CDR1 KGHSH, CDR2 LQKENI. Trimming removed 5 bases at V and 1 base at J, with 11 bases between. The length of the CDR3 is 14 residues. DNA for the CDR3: TGTGCCAGCTCATTCGGACAGCCGAACACTGAAGCTTTCTTT. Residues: CASSFGQPNTEAFF.

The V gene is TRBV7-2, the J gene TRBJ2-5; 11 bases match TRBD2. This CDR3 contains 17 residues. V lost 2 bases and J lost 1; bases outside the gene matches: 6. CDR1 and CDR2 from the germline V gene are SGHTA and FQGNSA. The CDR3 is CASSLNLAGGPQETQYF. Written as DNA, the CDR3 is TGTGCCAGCAGCTTAAACCTAGCGGGGGGACCCCAAGAGACCCAGTACTTC.

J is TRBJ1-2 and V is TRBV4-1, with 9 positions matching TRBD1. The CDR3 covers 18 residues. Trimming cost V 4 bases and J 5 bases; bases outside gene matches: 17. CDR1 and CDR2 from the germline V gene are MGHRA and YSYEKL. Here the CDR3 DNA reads TGCGCCAGCAGCCTCCGGGCCCAATCCGGGACAGGGAATTATGGCTACACCTTC. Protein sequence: CASSLRAQSGTGNYGYTF.

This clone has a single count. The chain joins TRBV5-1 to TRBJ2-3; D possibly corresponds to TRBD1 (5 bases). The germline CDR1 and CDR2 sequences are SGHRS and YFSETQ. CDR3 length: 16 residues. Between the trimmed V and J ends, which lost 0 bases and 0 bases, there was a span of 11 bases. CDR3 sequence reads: CASSLGVTASTDTQYF. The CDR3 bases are TGCGCCAGCAGCTTGGGGGTGACAGCAAGCACAGATACGCAGTATTTT.

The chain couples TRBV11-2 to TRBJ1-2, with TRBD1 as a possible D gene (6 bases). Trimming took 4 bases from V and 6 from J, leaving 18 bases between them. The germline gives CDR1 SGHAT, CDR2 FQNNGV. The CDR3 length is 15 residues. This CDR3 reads CASSSPLTGRHGYTF. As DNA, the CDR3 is TGTGCCAGCAGCTCCCCTCTTACAGGGAGACATGGCTACACCTTC.

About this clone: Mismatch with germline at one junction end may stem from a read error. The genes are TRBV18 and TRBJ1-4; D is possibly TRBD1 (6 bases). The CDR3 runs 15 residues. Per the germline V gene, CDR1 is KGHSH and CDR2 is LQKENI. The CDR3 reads CDSSPQRQAIEKLFF. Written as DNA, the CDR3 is TGTGACAGCTCACCACAGAGACAGGCGATTGAAAAACTGTTTTTT.

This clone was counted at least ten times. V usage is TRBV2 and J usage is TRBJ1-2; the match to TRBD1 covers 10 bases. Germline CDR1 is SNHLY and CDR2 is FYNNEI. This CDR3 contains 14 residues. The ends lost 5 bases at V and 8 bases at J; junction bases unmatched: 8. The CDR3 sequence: CASSSGTGASGYTF. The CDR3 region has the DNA TGTGCCAGCAGTTCGGGGACAGGGGCCTCAGGCTACACCTTC.

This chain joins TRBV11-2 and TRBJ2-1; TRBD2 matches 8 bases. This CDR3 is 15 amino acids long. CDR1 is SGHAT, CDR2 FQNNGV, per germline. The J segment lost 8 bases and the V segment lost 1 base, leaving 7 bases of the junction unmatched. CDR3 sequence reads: CASSLAGGLWDEQFF. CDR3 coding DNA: TGTGCCAGCAGCTTAGCGGGGGGGCTCTGGGATGAGCAGTTCTTC.